The 21 T cell receptor beta chains in this list originate from one sample, sequenced in a study of T cell repertoires in cytomegalovirus infection (dated by TCRdb to the late 2010s). Sequencing relied on an Illumina HiSeq 1500. The raw public reads went through TCRdb reprocessing: fastp at Q25, MiXCR clone calling, in-frame beta chains kept. Rows with one shared CDR3 protein collapse into an entry with the most common genes and DNA. The sample records about 830,000 distinct CDR3 sequences, about 33% of which are singletons. 9.5% to 15% of the sample goes to the ten largest clones. For these TCRs, the target antigens are not known. The meaning of the sample's treatment or condition label: in vitro stimulation with specific CMV peptide epitopes to enrich CMV-specific T cells. This material consisted of cultured CD8+ T cells from PBMCs, taken from culture after CMV antigen stimulation. Receptor source: a human donor in good health (CMV status not recorded). Some clones in this sample may be carry-over from other donors' samples.

The rearrangement joins TRBV6-5 to TRBJ1-2; tentatively, D is TRBD1 (6 bases). Germline-derived CDR1 and CDR2 are MNHEY and SVGAGI. CDR3 length equals 16 residues. Trimming left V 1 base short and J 3 bases short, with 15 bases between. The CDR3 DNA reads TGTGCCAGCAGTTACTTTCCGAGGGGGAGTGACTATGGCTACACCTTC. As protein: CASSYFPRGSDYGYTF.

The chain has TRBV7-6 and TRBJ2-7, with 12 bases lining up with TRBD1. Unmatched junction bases numbered 5, after V lost 5 bases and J lost 3 bases. CDR1 is SGHVS and CDR2 is FNYEAQ in the germline V gene. This CDR3 comprises 15 residues. The CDR3: CASSVGTGGFYEQYV. In DNA form, the CDR3 reads TGTGCCAGCAGCGTCGGGACAGGGGGCTTCTACGAGCAGTACGTC.

The rearrangement joins TRBV6-8 to TRBJ2-2; D not resolved. V was shortened by 3 bases and J by 7 bases, with 3 bases between the two germline ends. Germline lookup yields CDR1 MNHGY and CDR2 SAAAGT. This CDR3 has 11 residues. The CDR3: CASSYRGELFF. The CDR3 DNA sequence: TGTGCCAGCAGTTATCGCGGGGAGCTGTTTTTT.

On this clonotype: At one boundary the junction diverges from the germline segment, which might be a read error. The chain is built from TRBV5-5 and TRBJ2-1, with D perhaps TRBD1 (6 bases). The germline CDR1 and CDR2 sequences are SGHKS and YYEKEE (reference sequence). The CDR3 covers 15 residues. CDR3 nucleotide sequence: TGTGTCAGCAGCTTGGGTGGACAGCCTGGTTATGAGCAGTTCTTC. This sequence encodes CVSSLGGQPGYEQFF. Full variable domain (rest looked up from reference TRBV5-5 and TRBJ2-1): DAGVTQSPTHLIKTRGQQVTLRCSPISGHKSVSWYQQVLGQGPQFIFQYYEKEERGRGNFPDRFSARQFPNYSSELNVNALLLGDSALYLCVSSLGGQPGYEQFFGPGTRLTVL.

As for this clonotype: A junction end diverges from the germline sequence, so it may reflect a read error. This chain links TRBV7-6 with TRBJ2-2, with 7 bases matching TRBD2. This CDR3 spans 14 amino acids. From germline, CDR1 is SGHVS and CDR2 FNYEAQ. The CDR3 DNA reads TGTGTCAGCAGCTTAGCGGGGAACACCGGGGAGCTGTTTTTT. Encoded protein: CVSSLAGNTGELFF.

The chain is built from TRBV6-2 or TRBV6-3 and TRBJ2-6; 8 nucleotides match TRBD1. The CDR3 sequence is 17 residues long. V shed 5 bases and J 1 base; nucleotides not matched to a gene: 7. CDR1 is MNHEY, CDR2 SVGEGT, per germline. The CDR3: CASSDPGGSSGANVLTF. CDR3 DNA sequence: TGTGCCAGCAGTGACCCAGGGGGCTCGTCTGGGGCCAACGTCCTGACTTTC.

The rearrangement links TRBV6-6 to TRBJ1-1, with TRBD1 as a possible D gene (5 bases). The germline gives CDR1 MNHNY, CDR2 SVGAGI (reference sequence). The CDR3 extends over 15 amino acids. The V end lost 2 bases, the J end lost 3 bases, and 13 bases lay between the germline ends. In DNA form, the CDR3 reads TGTGCCAGCAGTTACCGAGGGGAGGAGGACACTGAAGCTTTCTTT. Translating gives CASSYRGEEDTEAFF.

This clonotype showed up many times. This rearrangement joins TRBV7-2 to TRBJ2-2, with 7 positions matching TRBD2. The V segment lost 6 bases and the J segment 7 bases; nucleotides outside the gene matches: 17. Germline V CDR1 and CDR2: SGHTA, FQGNSA. The CDR3 consists of 17 residues. The CDR3 nucleotides are TGTGCCAGCAGACTCCCCAGGGAGGGACCGAATAACGGGGAGCTGTTTTTT. Its translation is CASRLPREGPNNGELFF. Full variable domain (outside the CDR3, taken from reference TRBV7-2 and TRBJ2-2): GAGVSQSPSNKVTEKGKDVELRCDPISGHTALYWYRQSLGQGLEFLIYFQGNSAPDKSGLPSDRFSAERTGGSVSTLTIQRTQQEDSAVYLCASRLPREGPNNGELFFGEGSRLTVL.

In this sample, this clonotype turned up a few times. The chain combines TRBV7-2 with TRBJ1-4, with 9 bases matching TRBD1. The CDR3 totals 17 residues. J lost 2 bases, V lost 5 bases, and 9 bases had no gene match. Germline values: CDR1 SGHTA, CDR2 FQGNSA. DNA of the CDR3: TGTGCCAGCAGCCTATGGGACAGGGCCGTCACTAATGAAAAACTGTTTTTT. Its protein is CASSLWDRAVTNEKLFF.

The table lists this clonotype with a count of one. The genes are TRBV24-1 and TRBJ2-3, with D possibly being TRBD2 (6 bases). V shed 5 bases and J shed 6 bases, with 11 bases lying between them. The CDR3 sequence is 13 residues long. CDR1 and CDR2 from the germline V gene are KGHDR and SFDVKD. This chain's CDR3 is CATSGRESDTQYF. CDR3 nucleotide sequence: TGTGCCACCAGTGGGAGGGAGAGCGATACGCAGTATTTT.

The chain recombines TRBV7-9 with TRBJ2-2, with TRBD1 matching over 7 bases. Germline CDR1 reads SEHNR; CDR2 reads FQNEAQ (reference sequence). This CDR3 contains 19 residues. Trimming cost V 4 bases and J 0 bases; bases outside gene matches: 14. The CDR3 reads CASSSIPRQGPANTGELFF. CDR3 nucleotide sequence: TGTGCCAGCAGCTCAATCCCCAGACAGGGCCCCGCGAACACCGGGGAGCTGTTTTTT.

To note about this clonotype: This may arise from a read error, as a much more abundant clone is one base away. V is TRBV9 and J is TRBJ1-6; possibly TRBD1 for D (5 bases). The CDR3 has 16 amino acids. The germline CDR1 and CDR2 sequences are SGDLS and YYNGEE. CDR3 loop: CVSSDRQFPYNSPLHF. CDR3 sequence (DNA): TGTGTCAGCAGCGATCGACAGTTCCCTTATAATTCACCCCTCCACTTT.

V gene TRBV5-8 combines with J gene TRBJ2-1, with D possibly TRBD2 on 7 matching bases. The germline gives CDR1 SGHTS, CDR2 YDEGEE. The CDR3 totals 18 residues. V was trimmed by 5 bases and J by 5 bases, leaving 26 bases between them. CDR3 residues: CASRDFRGARQIDNEQFF. The CDR3 region has the DNA TGTGCCAGCAGAGATTTTCGGGGGGCGCGCCAAATCGACAATGAGCAGTTCTTC.

The rearrangement joins TRBV6-6 to TRBJ2-7; 9 bases fit TRBD1. Trimming took 0 bases from V and 3 from J; bases not matched to a gene: 15. Germline V CDR1 and CDR2: MNHNY, SVGAGI (reference sequence). The CDR3 loop spans 19 amino acids. The CDR3 nucleotides are TGTGCCAGCAGTTACTCGAAGACAGGGGGAAACGGCTGGGTCTACGAGCAGTACGTC. Protein sequence: CASSYSKTGGNGWVYEQYV.

The chain couples TRBV6-1 to TRBJ2-7; D is uncertain. The CDR3 is 14 amino acids. Germline V CDR1 and CDR2: MNHNS, SASEGT. V was shortened by 6 bases and J by 1 base, with 13 bases between the two germline ends. CDR3 nucleotides: TGTGCCAGCAGGACTTCTAACAGTTCCTACGAGCAGTACGTC. The encoded protein is CASRTSNSSYEQYV.

The genes are TRBV4-2 and TRBJ2-7, with 8 positions matching TRBD1. Trimming took 1 base from V and 2 from J; bases not matched to a gene: 4. CDR3 size: 15 residues. Germline CDR1 LGHNA, CDR2 YNFKEQ. The CDR3 here is CASSQGRTGPYEQYF. As DNA, the CDR3 is TGTGCCAGCAGCCAAGGCAGGACAGGGCCCTACGAGCAGTACTTC.

This clonotype was counted ten times or more. CDR3 sequence (DNA): TGTGCCAGCAGCGGAGCCCAAGAGACCCAGTACTTC. Its protein is CASSGAQETQYF. V is TRBV11-3 and J is TRBJ2-5, with D hard to call. Germline V gene data show CDR1 as SGHNT and CDR2 as YENEEA. This CDR3 contains 12 residues. The V and J ends lost 5 bases and 1 base respectively, with 5 bases between them. Combining the CDR3 with reference TRBV11-3 and TRBJ2-5 gives the whole variable domain EAGVVQSPRYKIIEKKQPVAFWCNPISGHNTLYWYLQNLGQGPELLIRYENEEAVDDSQLPKDRFSAERLKGVDSTLKIQPAELGDSAVYLCASSGAQETQYFGPGTRLLVL.

This clonotype was observed many times. The chain recombines TRBV7-2 with TRBJ1-5; 7 bases line up with TRBD1. The CDR3 loop spans 18 amino acids. The germline CDR1 and CDR2 sequences are SGHTA and FQGNSA. J lost 5 bases, V lost 5 bases, and 18 bases had no gene match. The CDR3 nucleotides read TGTGCCAGCAGCCTTCAGGGGACAGACCTTTTGGGGGATCAGCCCCAGCATTTT. Translating gives CASSLQGTDLLGDQPQHF.

This sequence joins TRBV19 and TRBJ1-1; D gene unclear. This CDR3 has 13 amino acids. Germline V CDR1 and CDR2: LNHDA, SQIVND (reference sequence). Trimming took off 3 bases at V and 1 base at J, with 6 bases between the two ends. CDR3 region: CASSMMPNTEAFF. The CDR3 DNA reads as TGTGCCAGTAGTATGATGCCGAACACTGAAGCTTTCTTT.

V is TRBV6-2 or TRBV6-3 and J is TRBJ1-3; D is unclear. The CDR3 totals 15 residues. The germline V and J ends were trimmed by 3 bases and 0 bases, with 9 bases remaining between them. Germline values: CDR1 MNHEY, CDR2 SVGEGT. CDR3 coding DNA: TGTGCCAGCAGTTATGTCCGGAGCTCTGGAAACACCATATATTTT. It encodes CASSYVRSSGNTIYF.

This clonotype was seen a few times. The chain has TRBV7-9 and TRBJ2-7; TRBD2 matches 11 bases. V dropped 3 bases and J dropped 0; count of bases not matched to a gene: 4. This CDR3 contains 16 residues. The germline V gene has CDR1 SEHNR and CDR2 FQNEAQ (reference sequence). CDR3 DNA sequence: TGTGCCAGCAGCTTCACGACTAGCGGGGCCTCCTACGAGCAGTACTTC. Amino acid sequence: CASSFTTSGASYEQYF.